This TCR beta chain was obtained from a study of beta chain features in type 1 diabetes. For the study at large: Age, gender and cell yields were alike across patients and healthy donors. Notes on the study in general: Cells expressing TCR highly could be over-represented by cDNA sequencing. TCRB repertoires of naive, central memory and Treg cells appeared more similar among patients than among healthy donors. At VDJ recombination sites, type 1 diabetes patients had fewer insertions and more deleted nucleotides.

CDR3 length: 12 amino acids. Trimming left V 5 bases short and J 2 bases short, with 4 bases between. CDR1 and CDR2 (germline): SGHTA, FQGNSA. Expressed TCRB transcripts were sequenced because the isolated RNA had all been reverse transcribed beforehand. This table comes from immunoSEQ multiplex PCR, and its TCRdb copy is limited to in-frame clones, with some not included. The data contain 220,000 or so clones, 55% to 70% of them singletons. Comment on this clone: Its antigen is unidentified. This specimen includes other DNA sequences encoding the same CDR3.

The sequencing input was naive CD4+ T cells from blood. This TCR came from a man aged 25-45 years in good health. This sequence joins TRBV7-2 and TRBJ1-3; unclear D gene. Here the CDR3 reads CASSLTGNTIYF. In DNA, the CDR3 is TGTGCCAGCAGCCTCACTGGAAACACCATATATTTT.